The clone carrying this TCR beta chain has a handful of counts. Germline-derived CDR1 and CDR2 are MDHEN and SYDVKM. This CDR3 region has 13 residues. J was trimmed by 6 bases and V by 3 bases; bases with no gene match: 3. These data come from a study of cytomegalovirus exposure and HLA in healthy donors. PCR amplification relied on 60 Vbeta primers (plus 13 Jbeta primers). The protocol was immunoSEQ multiplex PCR, while the TCRdb copy is restricted to in-frame clones and leaves out a portion. The sample carries 95,000 to 150,000 clones, over 75% recorded once. The chain combines TRBV28 with TRBJ2-7; TRBD1 matches 9 bases. The sequence was collected from a human donor in good health. Sequencing used PBMCs. The CDR3 region is CASSFQTGGEQYF. The CDR3, as DNA: TGTGCCAGCAGTTTTCAGACAGGGGGCGAGCAGTACTTC.